Listed below are T cell receptor beta chains from one sample, sequenced in a study of immune evolution from preneoplasia to lung adenocarcinoma. Method: immunoSEQ multiplex PCR; TCRdb's copy keeps in-frame clones and lacks some. The sample contains about 26,000 clones, approximately 69% of which appear only once. Specimen: FFPE invasive lung adenocarcinoma tissue. These receptors came from a person aged 55 to 75 with invasive lung adenocarcinoma. Some clones in this sample may be carry-over from other donors' samples. Both conserved end residues are part of each CDR3. D genes are given only for firm matches. Clone size is given for some rows only: seen once, a few or many times, or a class if the clone is expanded.

abundance: .; j_gene: TRBJ1-3; v_gene: TRBV2; d_gene: TRBD1; CDR3nt: TGTGCCAGCAGTCCCGGGGGGGGGACAGTCTCTGGAAACACCATATATTTT; CDR3aa: CASSPGGGTVSGNTIYF
abundance: .; j_gene: TRBJ1-5; v_gene: TRBV28; d_gene: .; CDR3nt: TGTGCCAGCACCCCCGGACAGCGTAATCAGCCCCAGCATTTT; CDR3aa: CASTPGQRNQPQHF
abundance: .; j_gene: TRBJ2-7; v_gene: TRBV27; d_gene: TRBD2; CDR3nt: TGTGCCAGCAGGGAAGGACTAGCGGGGTACTACGAGCAGTACTTC; CDR3aa: CASREGLAGYYEQYF
abundance: .; j_gene: TRBJ2-1; v_gene: TRBV5-5; d_gene: TRBD1; CDR3nt: TGTGCCAGCGAGGGACAGGTCGGGGGCGATGAGCAGTTCTTC; CDR3aa: CASEGQVGGDEQFF
abundance: .; j_gene: TRBJ2-5; v_gene: TRBV29-1; d_gene: .; CDR3nt: TGCAGCGTTGGGCCGAGCGGGGAGACCCAGTACTTC; CDR3aa: CSVGPSGETQYF
abundance: .; j_gene: TRBJ1-1; v_gene: TRBV28; d_gene: .; CDR3nt: TGTGCCAGCAGTTTGGCAGGGCGGAACACTGAAGCTTTCTTT; CDR3aa: CASSLAGRNTEAFF
abundance: .; j_gene: TRBJ1-1; v_gene: TRBV7-9; d_gene: .; CDR3nt: TGTGCCAGCAGCTTAGGCGCGGGGAGGACTGAAGCTTTCTTT; CDR3aa: CASSLGAGRTEAFF
abundance: .; j_gene: TRBJ1-3; v_gene: TRBV27; d_gene: TRBD1; CDR3nt: TGTGCCAGCAGTCTGACAGGGGCAACCCGGGGTCCTGGAAACACCATATATTTT; CDR3aa: CASSLTGATRGPGNTIYF
abundance: .; j_gene: TRBJ1-2; v_gene: TRBV28; d_gene: .; CDR3nt: TGTGCCAGCAGCCCAGGAAGTGGCTACACCTTC; CDR3aa: CASSPGSGYTF
abundance: .; j_gene: TRBJ2-1; v_gene: TRBV7-2; d_gene: .; CDR3nt: TGTGCCAGCAGCTTAGACCGGAGCTCCTACAATGAGCAGTTCTTC; CDR3aa: CASSLDRSSYNEQFF
abundance: .; j_gene: TRBJ2-7; v_gene: TRBV5-1; d_gene: .; CDR3nt: TGCGCCAGCAGCTTGTTGAGCAGCAACTACGAGCAGTACTTC; CDR3aa: CASSLLSSNYEQYF
abundance: .; j_gene: TRBJ2-7; v_gene: TRBV5-1; d_gene: TRBD1; CDR3nt: TGCGCCAGCAGCTTGGGACAGGGGTCCATCTACGAGCAGTACTTC; CDR3aa: CASSLGQGSIYEQYF
abundance: .; j_gene: TRBJ2-3; v_gene: TRBV30; d_gene: .; CDR3nt: TGTGCCTGGACTCCGGCAGATACGCAGTATTTT; CDR3aa: CAWTPADTQYF
abundance: .; j_gene: TRBJ2-1; v_gene: TRBV9; d_gene: .; CDR3nt: TGTGCCAGCAGCGTGTTGGGGAATGAGCAGTTCTTC; CDR3aa: CASSVLGNEQFF
abundance: .; j_gene: TRBJ2-5; v_gene: TRBV30; d_gene: .; CDR3nt: TGTGCCTGGGAGGGTCCTTTAGGAGAGACCCAGTACTTC; CDR3aa: CAWEGPLGETQYF
abundance: .; j_gene: TRBJ2-7; v_gene: TRBV11-2; d_gene: .; CDR3nt: TGTGCCAGCAGCCTCCGACCAGTCGGCGAGCAGTACTTC; CDR3aa: CASSLRPVGEQYF
abundance: few; j_gene: TRBJ1-1; v_gene: TRBV5-1; d_gene: .; CDR3nt: TGCGCCAGCAGCTTGGTGGGGGGGAACACTGAAGCTTTCTTT; CDR3aa: CASSLVGGNTEAFF
abundance: .; j_gene: TRBJ1-1; v_gene: TRBV7-2; d_gene: TRBD1; CDR3nt: TGTGCCAGCAGCTCCGGACAGGGTAAAGCTTTCTTT; CDR3aa: CASSSGQGKAFF
abundance: .; j_gene: TRBJ2-3; v_gene: TRBV7-6; d_gene: TRBD2; CDR3nt: TGTGCCAGCAGCTCCCCCCGGACTAGCGGGAACGAGGAGCATACGCAGTATTTT; CDR3aa: CASSSPRTSGNEEHTQYF
abundance: .; j_gene: TRBJ2-2; v_gene: TRBV10-2; d_gene: .; CDR3nt: TGCGCCAGCATGGGACACGCGAACACCGGGGAGCTGTTTTTT; CDR3aa: CASMGHANTGELFF
abundance: medium-sized; j_gene: TRBJ1-1; v_gene: TRBV6-5; d_gene: TRBD1; CDR3nt: TGTGCCAGCAGTAAGTGGACAGGGACCACTGAAGCTTTCTTT; CDR3aa: CASSKWTGTTEAFF
abundance: .; j_gene: TRBJ2-1; v_gene: TRBV2; d_gene: .; CDR3nt: TGTGCCAGCAGTGAAGAGGAGGGACGAGCTTACAATGAGCAGTTCTTC; CDR3aa: CASSEEEGRAYNEQFF
abundance: .; j_gene: TRBJ2-7; v_gene: TRBV5-1; d_gene: TRBD2; CDR3nt: TGCGCCAGCAGCTTTACTAGCGGGAGAACTTACGGCGAGCAGTACTTC; CDR3aa: CASSFTSGRTYGEQYF
abundance: .; j_gene: TRBJ2-1; v_gene: TRBV28; d_gene: .; CDR3nt: TGTGCCAGCAGTAAGGGGTTCTACAATGAGCAGTTCTTC; CDR3aa: CASSKGFYNEQFF
abundance: .; j_gene: TRBJ2-7; v_gene: TRBV19; d_gene: TRBD2; CDR3nt: TGTGCCAGTAGTAAAGGGGCCGGGACTAGTTACGAGCAGTACTTC; CDR3aa: CASSKGAGTSYEQYF
abundance: once; j_gene: TRBJ2-7; v_gene: TRBV19; d_gene: TRBD2; CDR3nt: TGTGCCAGTAGTCCTGGGACTAGCGGGAGTGCCGAGCAGTACTTC; CDR3aa: CASSPGTSGSAEQYF
abundance: .; j_gene: TRBJ1-1; v_gene: TRBV7-9; d_gene: .; CDR3nt: TGTGCCAGTCTTAGGGGGGAAGGCACTGAAGCTTTCTTT; CDR3aa: CASLRGEGTEAFF
abundance: .; j_gene: TRBJ2-3; v_gene: TRBV7-9; d_gene: TRBD2; CDR3nt: TGTGCCAGCAGCTTAGGGACTAGCGGGAGGGCCGTAGATACGCAGTATTTT; CDR3aa: CASSLGTSGRAVDTQYF
abundance: .; j_gene: TRBJ1-1; v_gene: TRBV5-1; d_gene: .; CDR3nt: TGCGCCAGCAGCTGGAACCGGGAGACCGAAGCTTTCTTT; CDR3aa: CASSWNRETEAFF
abundance: .; j_gene: TRBJ2-2; v_gene: TRBV7-3; d_gene: .; CDR3nt: TGTGCCAGCAGCTCCACTCGGAACACCGGGGAGCTGTTTTTT; CDR3aa: CASSSTRNTGELFF
abundance: .; j_gene: TRBJ1-5; v_gene: TRBV27; d_gene: .; CDR3nt: TGTGCCAGCAGCCCGGCCTCTGGACATCAGCCCCAGCATTTT; CDR3aa: CASSPASGHQPQHF
abundance: .; j_gene: TRBJ1-1; v_gene: TRBV11-2; d_gene: TRBD1; CDR3nt: TGTGCCAGCAGCTCCTACAGGGGGGACACTGAAGCTTTCTTT; CDR3aa: CASSSYRGDTEAFF
abundance: once; j_gene: TRBJ2-3; v_gene: TRBV2; d_gene: TRBD2; CDR3nt: TGTGCCAGCAGGTCTGCGGGAGGTACCACAGATACGCAGTATTTT; CDR3aa: CASRSAGGTTDTQYF
abundance: medium-sized; j_gene: TRBJ2-7; v_gene: TRBV5-1; d_gene: .; CDR3nt: TGCGCCAGCAGCTTGGCCCAAGGGGACTCCTACGAGCAGTACTTC; CDR3aa: CASSLAQGDSYEQYF
abundance: .; j_gene: TRBJ1-2; v_gene: TRBV2; d_gene: TRBD1; CDR3nt: TGTGCCAGCAGTTACTCCCGGACAGGGGACTATGGCTACACCTTC; CDR3aa: CASSYSRTGDYGYTF
abundance: .; j_gene: TRBJ1-1; v_gene: TRBV15; d_gene: .; CDR3nt: TGTGCCACCAGCATAGAACTAAACACTGAAGCTTTCTTT; CDR3aa: CATSIELNTEAFF
abundance: .; j_gene: TRBJ2-1; v_gene: TRBV7-2; d_gene: .; CDR3nt: TGTGCCAGCAGCTTAGCGCCGGGCAATGAGCAGTTCTTC; CDR3aa: CASSLAPGNEQFF
abundance: .; j_gene: TRBJ2-2; v_gene: TRBV30; d_gene: .; CDR3nt: TGTGCCAGCAAGGGGGTCCCGAACACCGGGGAGCTGTTTTTT; CDR3aa: CASKGVPNTGELFF
abundance: .; j_gene: TRBJ1-1; v_gene: TRBV28; d_gene: .; CDR3nt: TGTGCCAGCACCCGTCCTGAGACTGAAGCTTTCTTT; CDR3aa: CASTRPETEAFF
abundance: .; j_gene: TRBJ2-2; v_gene: TRBV15; d_gene: TRBD2; CDR3nt: TGTGCCACCAGCCTCGCGGCTAGCGGGAGGGTGAACACCGGGGAGCTGTTTTTT; CDR3aa: CATSLAASGRVNTGELFF
abundance: .; j_gene: TRBJ2-1; v_gene: TRBV29-1; d_gene: TRBD2; CDR3nt: TGCAGCCTAGGGTTTAGCGGGACTGAGCAGTTCTTC; CDR3aa: CSLGFSGTEQFF
abundance: .; j_gene: TRBJ2-1; v_gene: TRBV7-8; d_gene: TRBD2; CDR3nt: TGTGCCAGCAGCTTAGCAGCGGGAGTATACAATGAGCAGTTCTTC; CDR3aa: CASSLAAGVYNEQFF
abundance: few; j_gene: TRBJ2-4; v_gene: TRBV29-1; d_gene: TRBD2; CDR3nt: TGCAGCGTCCCCCTAGCGGGAGGGACAAACATTCAGTACTTC; CDR3aa: CSVPLAGGTNIQYF
abundance: .; j_gene: TRBJ2-2; v_gene: TRBV4-1; d_gene: TRBD2; CDR3nt: TGCGCCAGCAGCCAAGGTCTAGCGGGAGGTTCGAACACCGGGGAGCTGTTTTTT; CDR3aa: CASSQGLAGGSNTGELFF
abundance: .; j_gene: TRBJ2-7; v_gene: TRBV20-1; d_gene: .; CDR3nt: TGCAGTGCTAGGAGTCACTACGAGCAGTACTTC; CDR3aa: CSARSHYEQYF
abundance: .; j_gene: TRBJ2-7; v_gene: TRBV28; d_gene: TRBD1; CDR3nt: TGTGCCAGCAGGGAAGCAGGGGGATCCTACGAGCAGTACTTC; CDR3aa: CASREAGGSYEQYF
abundance: .; j_gene: TRBJ2-5; v_gene: TRBV11-2; d_gene: .; CDR3nt: TGTGCCAGCAGCTTAGTAGGCGAGACCCAGTACTTC; CDR3aa: CASSLVGETQYF
abundance: .; j_gene: TRBJ1-1; v_gene: TRBV7-2; d_gene: TRBD1; CDR3nt: TGTGCCAGCAGCTTAGGATGGACAGGGGTTAAGGCTTTCTTT; CDR3aa: CASSLGWTGVKAFF
abundance: few; j_gene: TRBJ1-4; v_gene: TRBV7-2; d_gene: .; CDR3nt: TGTGCCAGCAGCTTCTACAGGACTAATGAAAAACTGTTTTTT; CDR3aa: CASSFYRTNEKLFF
abundance: .; j_gene: TRBJ2-7; v_gene: TRBV7-2; d_gene: .; CDR3nt: TGTGCCAGCAGCCCGACACTTACCTACGAGCAGTACTTC; CDR3aa: CASSPTLTYEQYF
abundance: .; j_gene: TRBJ2-1; v_gene: TRBV28; d_gene: TRBD1; CDR3nt: TGTGCCAGCCGAGGGACAGGGGGGAGTGGGAGCTCCTACAATGAGCAGTTCTTC; CDR3aa: CASRGTGGSGSSYNEQFF
abundance: .; j_gene: TRBJ1-1; v_gene: TRBV28; d_gene: TRBD1; CDR3nt: TGTGCCAGCTTACACAGGGGGGGCGTAATAGAAGCTTTCTTT; CDR3aa: CASLHRGGVIEAFF
abundance: .; j_gene: TRBJ2-3; v_gene: TRBV6-4; d_gene: .; CDR3nt: TGTGCCAGCAGTGATAGCGAGAGGAGCACAGATACGCAGTATTTT; CDR3aa: CASSDSERSTDTQYF
abundance: .; j_gene: TRBJ2-1; v_gene: TRBV7-9; d_gene: .; CDR3nt: TGTGCCAGCAGCTTGGGTGAGCAGTTCTTC; CDR3aa: CASSLGEQFF
abundance: .; j_gene: TRBJ2-5; v_gene: TRBV27; d_gene: .; CDR3nt: TGTGCCAGCAGTTTATCTGTGACAGGATGGGAGACCCAGTACTTC; CDR3aa: CASSLSVTGWETQYF
abundance: .; j_gene: TRBJ2-7; v_gene: TRBV18; d_gene: TRBD1; CDR3nt: TGTGCCAGCTCACTTTCCGGGACAGAGTACGAGCAGTACTTC; CDR3aa: CASSLSGTEYEQYF
abundance: .; j_gene: TRBJ2-7; v_gene: TRBV9; d_gene: .; CDR3nt: TGTGCCAGCAGCGTCTCAGGGGTCTCCTACGAGCAGTACTTC; CDR3aa: CASSVSGVSYEQYF
abundance: .; j_gene: TRBJ2-2; v_gene: TRBV29-1; d_gene: .; CDR3nt: TGCAGCGTTGGGAAGAACACCGGGGAGCTGTTTTTT; CDR3aa: CSVGKNTGELFF
abundance: .; j_gene: TRBJ1-2; v_gene: TRBV9; d_gene: .; CDR3nt: TGTGCCAGCAGCGTAGTGGGACCCTGGGAGTATGGCTACACCTTC; CDR3aa: CASSVVGPWEYGYTF
abundance: .; j_gene: TRBJ2-1; v_gene: TRBV9; d_gene: TRBD2; CDR3nt: TGTGCCAGCAGCGCAACTAGCGGGAGGTCAAATGAGCAGTTCTTC; CDR3aa: CASSATSGRSNEQFF